A selection of T cell receptor beta chains follows, all from one sample in a study of CD8 T cells in ankylosing spondylitis. TCRdb re-derived calls from the 5' RACE reads in MiXCR, one entry per CDR3 protein. The data show 700,000 to 1,000,000 distinct CDR3 sequences, approximately 12% seen once. The sequenced sample was blood, either unsorted or a sorted T cell fraction (not recorded which). The receptors come from a male donor with ankylosing spondylitis. CDR3s include the opening cysteine and the closing phenylalanine or tryptophan. Fields, in order: V gene, D gene, clone size, J gene, CDR3 protein, CDR3 DNA. A D gene is named only where the DNA matches it firmly. A clone size is listed for some rows: how often the clone was seen (once, few, many), or a class if it is expanded.

V gene: TRBV24-1; D gene: -; clone size: few; J gene: TRBJ2-1; CDR3 protein: CATSEAADSSYNEQFF; CDR3 DNA: TGTGCCACCAGTGAAGCAGCGGATAGCTCCTACAATGAGCAGTTCTTC
V gene: TRBV11-2; D gene: -; clone size: -; J gene: TRBJ2-3; CDR3 protein: CASARAVKTSTDTQYF; CDR3 DNA: TGTGCCAGCGCGAGGGCAGTTAAAACTAGCACAGATACGCAGTATTTT
V gene: TRBV12-3/TRBV12-4; D gene: TRBD1; clone size: -; J gene: TRBJ2-1; CDR3 protein: CATSTGTATYNEQFF; CDR3 DNA: TGTGCCACCTCAACCGGGACAGCTACTTACAATGAGCAGTTCTTC
V gene: TRBV21-1; D gene: -; clone size: -; J gene: TRBJ1-5; CDR3 protein: CASASRHVSNQPQHF; CDR3 DNA: TGTGCCAGCGCCTCGCGACACGTTAGCAATCAGCCCCAGCATTTT
V gene: TRBV6-6; D gene: -; clone size: few; J gene: TRBJ2-2; CDR3 protein: CASSHSGLGELFF; CDR3 DNA: TGTGCCAGCAGCCACAGCGGGCTCGGGGAGCTGTTTTTT
V gene: TRBV3-1; D gene: TRBD2; clone size: few; J gene: TRBJ2-1; CDR3 protein: CASSLLGTSGGNEQFF; CDR3 DNA: TGTGCCAGCAGCCTTCTGGGGACTAGCGGGGGGAATGAGCAGTTCTTC
V gene: TRBV7-2; D gene: -; clone size: few; J gene: TRBJ2-2; CDR3 protein: CASSLFYLLGRTGELFF; CDR3 DNA: TGTGCCAGCAGCTTATTTTATCTTTTGGGACGCACCGGGGAGCTGTTTTTT
V gene: TRBV5-1; D gene: TRBD2; clone size: -; J gene: TRBJ2-1; CDR3 protein: CASSLSGLAVYNEQFF; CDR3 DNA: TGCGCCAGCAGCTTGTCGGGACTAGCCGTGTACAATGAGCAGTTCTTC
V gene: TRBV7-6; D gene: TRBD1; clone size: few; J gene: TRBJ2-1; CDR3 protein: CASSQRSGQGIGEQFF; CDR3 DNA: TGTGCCAGCAGCCAACGCTCCGGACAGGGAATTGGTGAGCAGTTCTTC
V gene: TRBV20-1; D gene: -; clone size: -; J gene: TRBJ2-3; CDR3 protein: CSARELVLWTQYF; CDR3 DNA: TGCAGTGCTAGAGAGTTGGTCCTATGGACGCAGTATTTT
V gene: TRBV20-1; D gene: TRBD2; clone size: -; J gene: TRBJ2-1; CDR3 protein: CSARGPFAGALTFEQFF; CDR3 DNA: TGCAGTGCTAGAGGACCCTTCGCGGGAGCCCTAACATTTGAGCAGTTCTTC
V gene: TRBV25-1; D gene: TRBD1; clone size: -; J gene: TRBJ2-3; CDR3 protein: CASSFGQAQYF; CDR3 DNA: TGTGCCAGCAGTTTCGGACAGGCGCAGTATTTT
V gene: TRBV6-2/TRBV6-3; D gene: -; clone size: -; J gene: TRBJ1-4; CDR3 protein: CASSYEREKLFF; CDR3 DNA: TGTGCCAGCAGTTACGAGCGCGAAAAACTGTTTTTT
V gene: TRBV27; D gene: TRBD1; clone size: -; J gene: TRBJ1-2; CDR3 protein: CASRSGQGARYGYTF; CDR3 DNA: TGTGCCAGCAGGTCAGGACAGGGGGCGAGGTATGGCTACACCTTC
V gene: TRBV20-1; D gene: -; clone size: -; J gene: TRBJ2-1; CDR3 protein: CSADGQTTIEQFF; CDR3 DNA: TGCAGTGCTGATGGACAAACTACAATTGAGCAGTTCTTC
V gene: TRBV7-3; D gene: -; clone size: few; J gene: TRBJ2-7; CDR3 protein: CASSMPEDAYEQYF; CDR3 DNA: TGTGCCAGCAGCATGCCTGAGGACGCCTACGAGCAGTACTTC
V gene: TRBV28; D gene: -; clone size: many; J gene: TRBJ1-2; CDR3 protein: CASSLQHTGSVYGYTF; CDR3 DNA: TGTGCCAGCAGTTTACAACATACAGGGTCGGTCTATGGCTACACCTTC
V gene: TRBV5-1; D gene: -; clone size: -; J gene: TRBJ2-6; CDR3 protein: CASSFVPLPVSGANVLTF; CDR3 DNA: TGCGCCAGCAGCTTTGTCCCACTACCTGTCTCTGGGGCCAACGTCCTGACTTTC
V gene: TRBV4-2; D gene: -; clone size: -; J gene: TRBJ1-2; CDR3 protein: CASSPQGGVGYTF; CDR3 DNA: TGTGCCAGCAGCCCGCAAGGGGGAGTCGGCTACACCTTC
V gene: TRBV10-3; D gene: -; clone size: -; J gene: TRBJ1-1; CDR3 protein: CAISESIILNTEAFF; CDR3 DNA: TGTGCCATCAGTGAGTCAATTATACTGAACACTGAAGCTTTCTTT